Below, one T cell receptor beta chain is given with its context. Between the trimmed V and J ends, which lost 1 base and 3 bases, there was a span of 17 bases. This CDR3 region has 16 residues. Germline loops: CDR1 SGDLS, CDR2 YYNGEE. The data were obtained in a study of CD8 T cells in Susac syndrome. RNA totalling roughly 0.45 to 1 ug underwent reverse transcription with random hexamers. TCRdb ran MiXCR on the immunoSEQ multiplex PCR reads and lists one entry per CDR3 protein. The sample consists of 200,000 to 250,000 distinct CDR3 sequences, roughly 93% of them appearing once. The sample was CD4+ T cells from PBMCs. This chain links TRBV9 with TRBJ2-7; D ambiguous. The clonotype was recovered from a human donor with multiple sclerosis. CDR3 protein: CASSVPVIESGYEQYF. In DNA form, the CDR3 reads TGTGCCAGCAGCGTACCCGTTATCGAGTCAGGCTACGAGCAGTACTTC.